This TCR beta chain comes out of a study of blood T cell repertoires in COVID-19. Study information: PBMCs, B-cell-depleted T cells, or T cells were the source of the cDNA or gDNA that made up the material.

From germline, CDR1 is SGHRS and CDR2 YFSETQ. Trimming removed 1 base from V and 4 bases from J, with 11 bases in between. CDR3 size: 14 residues. The protocol was immunoSEQ multiplex PCR, while the TCRdb copy is restricted to in-frame clones and leaves out a portion. Of around 250,000 clones in the sample, around 83% were seen once. The source material was peripheral blood. The rearrangement uses TRBV5-1 and TRBJ1-1; a weak D match, TRBD1 (5 bases). This TCR derives from a man at least 80 years old with acute or convalescent COVID-19. CDR3 sequence reads: CASSLRGWGTEAFF. CDR3 sequence (DNA): TGCGCCAGCAGCTTGAGGGGATGGGGCACTGAAGCTTTCTTT.